In this sample, the clone carrying this T cell receptor beta chain turned up a few times. Its antigen is unidentified. The record originates from a study of regulatory and conventional T cells in RAG deficiency. The assay was immunoSEQ multiplex PCR, and TCRdb's table has in-frame clones only and misses some. This sample yields approximately 8,500 clones, of which around 81% are seen a single time; roughly 30% belongs to the top ten. Broader study findings: Control T-cell subsets had markedly higher Shannon entropy and lower Simpson indices than RAG-deficient patients. Sorted Omenn CD25-high CD127-low cells may not be bona fide Tregs. In Omenn syndrome, Treg and Tconv repertoires overlapped >75%.

These data were likewise used in another study, on regulatory T cells. That report adds: Primers: 52 TRBV forward and 13 TRBJ reverse.

The TCR sequence derives from a human donor in good health. The sample was CD8+ T cells sorted from blood.

The DNA of the CDR3 is TGTGCCAGCAGCGCCGGGCCACTTAGCAATCAGCCCCAGCATTTT. Its translation is CASSAGPLSNQPQHF. The chain combines TRBV21-1 with TRBJ1-5. TRBV21-1 has pseudogene status. This CDR3 spans 15 amino acids.